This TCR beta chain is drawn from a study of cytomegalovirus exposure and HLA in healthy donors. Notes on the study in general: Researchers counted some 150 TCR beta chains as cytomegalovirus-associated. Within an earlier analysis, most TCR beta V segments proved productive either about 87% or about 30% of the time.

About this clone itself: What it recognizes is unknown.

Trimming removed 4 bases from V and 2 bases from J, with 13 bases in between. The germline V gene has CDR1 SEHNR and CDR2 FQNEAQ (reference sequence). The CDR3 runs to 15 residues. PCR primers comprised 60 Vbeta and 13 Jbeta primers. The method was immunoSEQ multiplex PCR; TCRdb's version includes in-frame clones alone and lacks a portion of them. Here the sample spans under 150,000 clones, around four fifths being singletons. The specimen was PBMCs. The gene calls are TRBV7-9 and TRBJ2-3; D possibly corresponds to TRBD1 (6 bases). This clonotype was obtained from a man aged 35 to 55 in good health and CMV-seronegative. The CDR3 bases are TGTGCCAGCAGCTCAGACAGGACCCTCACAGATACGCAGTATTTT. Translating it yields CASSSDRTLTDTQYF.